The clone carrying this TCR beta chain came up once. Participants were aged about 18 to 89 years from more than 20 US areas. The study counted Cohort 3 donors as recovered given two negative PCRs, clearance, or symptom resolution. Authors' analysis steps: Amplification of reference gene primers was used by the study to estimate nucleated cell counts. Libraries were prepared by immunoSEQ multiplex PCR; TCRdb keeps only in-frame clonotypes and omits some of them. V and J calls and clone size are as listed in that table; D and trimming were resolved from the DNA. This sample has almost 250,000 clones, with around 89% found just once. The germline gives CDR1 LNHDA, CDR2 SQIVND (reference sequence). This CDR3 has 13 residues. The ends were cut back, 5 bases at V and 0 bases at J, with 5 bases in the middle. The record originates from a study of blood T cell repertoires in COVID-19. About the study: PBMCs, B-cell-depleted T cells, or T cells provided the cDNA or gDNA that made up the material.

The receptor's source is a woman in her thirties who had recovered from COVID-19. The V gene is TRBV19, the J gene TRBJ2-1; no clear D. The sequenced material came from PBMCs or T cells enriched from blood (not recorded which). The CDR3 DNA reads as TGTGCCAGTAGTCTTTCCTCCTACAATGAGCAGTTCTTC. Translating gives CASSLSSYNEQFF.